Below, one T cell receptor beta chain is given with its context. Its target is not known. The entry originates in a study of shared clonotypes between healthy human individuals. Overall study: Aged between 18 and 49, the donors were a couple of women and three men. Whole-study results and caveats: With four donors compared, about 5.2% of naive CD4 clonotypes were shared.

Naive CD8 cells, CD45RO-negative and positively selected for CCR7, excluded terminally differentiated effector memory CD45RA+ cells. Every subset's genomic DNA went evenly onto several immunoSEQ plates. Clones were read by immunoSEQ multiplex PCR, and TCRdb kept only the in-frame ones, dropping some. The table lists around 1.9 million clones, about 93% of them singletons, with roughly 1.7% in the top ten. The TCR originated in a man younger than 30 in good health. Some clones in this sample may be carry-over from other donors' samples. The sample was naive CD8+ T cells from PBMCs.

Written as DNA, the CDR3 is TGCGCCAGCAGCCCAGGACAGGCTTACACTGAAGCTTTCTTT. Translation gives CASSPGQAYTEAFF. The chain uses TRBV5-1 and TRBJ1-1; 7 bases fit TRBD1. This CDR3 is built from 14 residues. The V segment lost 4 bases and the J segment 3 bases; nucleotides outside the gene matches: 6. The V gene's germline CDR1 is SGHRS and CDR2 YFSETQ.